These T cell receptor beta chains were read from a single sample in a study of cytomegalovirus exposure and HLA in healthy donors. The repertoire was sequenced with immunoSEQ multiplex PCR; TCRdb's copy has only in-frame clones and lacks some. The data hold about 160,000 clones, with roughly 86% observed a single time. The sample consisted of PBMCs. These receptors were obtained from a woman aged 18-29 years in good health and CMV-seropositive. Both conserved end residues are part of each CDR3. Fields, in order: D gene, V gene, clone size, J gene, CDR3 DNA, CDR3 protein. D genes are given only for firm matches. Rows give clone size only sometimes, using once, few, many, or a class for an expanded clone.

D gene: NA
V gene: TRBV5-4
clone size: NA
J gene: TRBJ1-5
CDR3 DNA: TGTGCCAGCAGCATACAGGGAATGGGCAATCAGCCCCAGCATTTT
CDR3 protein: CASSIQGMGNQPQHF

D gene: TRBD1
V gene: TRBV25-1
clone size: NA
J gene: TRBJ2-7
CDR3 DNA: TGTGCCAGCAGTGCCCCCGGACAGGGCTACGAGCAGTACTTC
CDR3 protein: CASSAPGQGYEQYF

D gene: TRBD2
V gene: TRBV19
clone size: NA
J gene: TRBJ2-7
CDR3 DNA: TGTGCCGGTCAGACTAGCGGGAGGGATGAGCAGTACTTC
CDR3 protein: CAGQTSGRDEQYF

D gene: TRBD1
V gene: TRBV25-1
clone size: NA
J gene: TRBJ2-7
CDR3 DNA: TGTGCCAGCAGTGCCCCGGGACAGGGGTTCTACGAGCAGTACTTC
CDR3 protein: CASSAPGQGFYEQYF

D gene: TRBD1
V gene: TRBV5-4
clone size: NA
J gene: TRBJ1-4
CDR3 DNA: TGTGCCAGCAGCGTAACAGGGGGCGAAAAACTGTTTTTT
CDR3 protein: CASSVTGGEKLFF

D gene: TRBD2
V gene: TRBV28
clone size: NA
J gene: TRBJ2-2
CDR3 DNA: TGTGCCAGCAGATTAGCGGGAGCCCCCACCGGGGAGCTGTTTTTT
CDR3 protein: CASRLAGAPTGELFF

D gene: NA
V gene: TRBV27
clone size: once
J gene: TRBJ2-3
CDR3 DNA: TGTGCCAGCAGCTATAAACAGCCAACAGATACGCAGTATTTT
CDR3 protein: CASSYKQPTDTQYF

D gene: TRBD1
V gene: TRBV5-1
clone size: NA
J gene: TRBJ2-7
CDR3 DNA: TGCGCCAGCAGCTTGTGGACAGGGAACGAGCAGTACTTC
CDR3 protein: CASSLWTGNEQYF

D gene: TRBD2
V gene: TRBV19
clone size: NA
J gene: TRBJ2-7
CDR3 DNA: TGTGCCAGTAGTATCTCACTAGCGGGGGACGAGCAGTACTTC
CDR3 protein: CASSISLAGDEQYF

D gene: TRBD2
V gene: TRBV4-1
clone size: NA
J gene: TRBJ2-7
CDR3 DNA: TGCGCCAGCAGCCAAGAGTGGCGGGAGGGGTACGAGCAGTACTTC
CDR3 protein: CASSQEWREGYEQYF

D gene: NA
V gene: TRBV7-9
clone size: NA
J gene: TRBJ2-7
CDR3 DNA: TGTGCCAGCAGCTTACTACAGATAACCTACGAGCAGTACTTC
CDR3 protein: CASSLLQITYEQYF

D gene: NA
V gene: TRBV14
clone size: once
J gene: TRBJ1-1
CDR3 DNA: TGTGCCAGCAGCCAAGTCCCTCTGAGCCCTGAAGCTTTCTTT
CDR3 protein: CASSQVPLSPEAFF

D gene: NA
V gene: TRBV19
clone size: NA
J gene: TRBJ1-2
CDR3 DNA: TGTGCCAGTAGTGCCAGGGGAATTAACTATGGCTACACCTTC
CDR3 protein: CASSARGINYGYTF

D gene: TRBD2
V gene: TRBV4-3
clone size: NA
J gene: TRBJ2-1
CDR3 DNA: TGCGCCAGCAGCCTAGTCGGGAGGGGGACCTACAATGAGCAGTTCTTC
CDR3 protein: CASSLVGRGTYNEQFF

D gene: TRBD2
V gene: TRBV6-6
clone size: NA
J gene: TRBJ2-3
CDR3 DNA: TGTGCCAGCAGTTCTTTAGCGGGAGTGGGAGATACGCAGTATTTT
CDR3 protein: CASSSLAGVGDTQYF

D gene: TRBD2
V gene: TRBV28
clone size: NA
J gene: TRBJ2-1
CDR3 DNA: TGTGCCAGCAGCCTGACTAGCGGGCCCTACAATGAGCAGTTCTTC
CDR3 protein: CASSLTSGPYNEQFF

D gene: NA
V gene: TRBV28
clone size: NA
J gene: TRBJ2-7
CDR3 DNA: TGTGCCAGCAGACAAATCAGCTACGAGCAGTACTTC
CDR3 protein: CASRQISYEQYF

D gene: NA
V gene: TRBV5-8
clone size: NA
J gene: TRBJ1-2
CDR3 DNA: TGTGCCAGCAGCTTGGAGGCAGGGAGGAAGGGCTACACCTTC
CDR3 protein: CASSLEAGRKGYTF

D gene: NA
V gene: TRBV2
clone size: few
J gene: TRBJ1-5
CDR3 DNA: TGTGCCAGCAGACACGATAGCAATCAGCCCCAGCATTTT
CDR3 protein: CASRHDSNQPQHF

D gene: TRBD2
V gene: TRBV10-3
clone size: NA
J gene: TRBJ2-5
CDR3 DNA: TGTGCCATCAGTGACAGTAGCGGGAGAGTACAAGAGACCCAGTACTTC
CDR3 protein: CAISDSSGRVQETQYF

D gene: TRBD1
V gene: TRBV19
clone size: NA
J gene: TRBJ1-2
CDR3 DNA: TGTGCCAGTAGTACCAACAGGGGGGTCTATGGCTACACCTTC
CDR3 protein: CASSTNRGVYGYTF

D gene: NA
V gene: TRBV6-5
clone size: NA
J gene: TRBJ2-3
CDR3 DNA: TGTGCCAGCAGTTTTCGAGGCGGAGCCTCCACAGATACGCAGTATTTT
CDR3 protein: CASSFRGGASTDTQYF